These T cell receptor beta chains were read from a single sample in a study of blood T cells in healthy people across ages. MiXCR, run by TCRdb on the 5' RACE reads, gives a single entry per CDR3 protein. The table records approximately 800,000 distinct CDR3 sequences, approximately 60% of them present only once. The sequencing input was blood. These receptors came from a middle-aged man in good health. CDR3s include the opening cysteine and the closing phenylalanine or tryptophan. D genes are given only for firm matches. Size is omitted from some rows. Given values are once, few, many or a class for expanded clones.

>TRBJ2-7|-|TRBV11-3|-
CASSLILQGEQYF
TGTGCCAGCAGCCTTATACTACAGGGCGAGCAGTACTTC
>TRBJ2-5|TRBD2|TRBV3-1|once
CASSQGGGTQETQYF
TGTGCCAGCAGCCAAGGCGGGGGGACCCAAGAGACCCAGTACTTC
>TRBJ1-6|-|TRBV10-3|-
CAISESRQPGYANNSPLHF
TGTGCCATCAGTGAGTCGCGGCAGCCCGGGTATGCGAATAATTCACCCCTCCACTTT
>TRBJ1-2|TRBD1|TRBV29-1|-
CSVAETGSNYGYTF
TGCAGCGTCGCCGAGACAGGGTCTAACTATGGCTACACCTTC
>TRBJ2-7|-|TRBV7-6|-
CASSSTVSYEQYF
TGTGCCAGCAGCTCGACAGTTTCCTACGAGCAGTACTTC
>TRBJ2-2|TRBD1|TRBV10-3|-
CAISGNRGSDTGELFF
TGTGCCATCAGTGGGAACAGGGGATCGGACACCGGGGAGCTGTTTTTT
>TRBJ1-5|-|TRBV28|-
CASSFSRGANQPQHF
TGTGCCAGCAGTTTCAGCCGGGGGGCGAATCAGCCCCAGCATTTT
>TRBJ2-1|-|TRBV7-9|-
CASSLRDTQRRQFF
TGTGCCAGCAGCTTACGGGACACCCAAAGACGGCAGTTCTTC
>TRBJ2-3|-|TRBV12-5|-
CASGLTRWDTQYF
TGTGCTAGTGGTTTGACTAGGTGGGATACGCAGTATTTT
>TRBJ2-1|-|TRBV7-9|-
CASSPNVYNEQFF
TGTGCCAGCAGCCCGAATGTATACAATGAGCAGTTCTTC
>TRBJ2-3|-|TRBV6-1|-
CASSEERASTDTQYF
TGTGCCAGCAGTGAAGAGCGGGCAAGCACAGATACGCAGTATTTT
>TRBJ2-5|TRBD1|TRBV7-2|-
CASSPFTGGKGTQYF
TGTGCCAGCAGCCCCTTTACAGGGGGCAAGGGGACCCAGTACTTC
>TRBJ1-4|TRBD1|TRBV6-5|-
CASRGQGRIFDEKLFF
TGTGCCAGCAGAGGACAGGGGAGGATTTTCGATGAAAAACTGTTTTTT
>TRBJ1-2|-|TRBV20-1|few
CSATDAYDGYTF
TGCAGTGCTACCGACGCGTACGATGGCTACACCTTC
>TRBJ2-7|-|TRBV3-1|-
CASSQDRAATYEQYF
TGTGCCAGCAGCCAAGATCGTGCGGCAACCTACGAGCAGTACTTC
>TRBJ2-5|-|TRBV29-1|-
CSVVGGIEAQYF
TGCAGCGTTGTCGGGGGAATAGAGGCCCAGTACTTC
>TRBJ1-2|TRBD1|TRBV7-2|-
CASTPRTGYYGYTF
TGTGCCAGCACCCCGAGGACAGGGTACTATGGCTACACCTTC
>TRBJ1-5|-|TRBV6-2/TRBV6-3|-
CASSFTAGTRPQHF
TGTGCCAGCAGCTTTACCGCGGGGACCCGGCCCCAGCATTTT
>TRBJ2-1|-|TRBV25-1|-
CASSPKETYNEQFF
TGTGCCAGCAGCCCCAAGGAAACCTACAATGAGCAGTTCTTC
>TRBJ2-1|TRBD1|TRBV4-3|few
CASTQGTGGFDEQFF
TGCGCCAGCACCCAAGGGACAGGGGGTTTCGATGAGCAGTTCTTC
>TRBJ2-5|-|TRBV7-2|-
CASSLVWQSETQYF
TGTGCCAGCAGCTTAGTGTGGCAATCTGAGACCCAGTACTTC
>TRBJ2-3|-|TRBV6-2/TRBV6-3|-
CASIITPRGTDTQYF
TGTGCCAGCATTATAACTCCGCGCGGGACAGATACGCAGTATTTT
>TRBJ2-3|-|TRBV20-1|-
CSAEKGRLHTDTQYF
TGCAGTGCAGAAAAGGGACGGCTCCACACAGATACGCAGTATTTT
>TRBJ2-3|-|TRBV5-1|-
CASSLESNRDSSDTQYF
TGCGCCAGCAGCTTAGAATCCAACAGGGATTCATCGGATACGCAGTATTTT
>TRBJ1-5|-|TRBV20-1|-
CSAIGSFNQPQHF
TGCAGTGCTATAGGCAGTTTCAATCAGCCCCAGCATTTT
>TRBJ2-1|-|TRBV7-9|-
CASSLAGGEFF
TGTGCCAGCAGCTTAGCTGGGGGCGAGTTCTTC
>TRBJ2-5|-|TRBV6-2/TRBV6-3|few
CASTPSGSKGGTQYF
TGTGCCAGCACCCCTAGTGGCTCCAAGGGGGGGACCCAGTACTTC
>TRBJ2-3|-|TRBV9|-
CASSVDGGYTDTQYF
TGTGCCAGCAGCGTAGACGGGGGTTACACAGATACGCAGTATTTT
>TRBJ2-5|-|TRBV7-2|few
CASSAKESQYF
TGTGCCAGCAGCGCCAAGGAATCCCAGTACTTC
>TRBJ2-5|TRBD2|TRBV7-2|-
CASSLARPGGAQETQYF
TGTGCCAGCAGCTTAGCGCGGCCCGGGGGGGCACAGGAGACCCAGTACTTC
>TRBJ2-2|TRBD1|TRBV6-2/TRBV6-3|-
CASSRLGQGANTGELFF
TGTGCCAGCAGTCGGCTTGGACAGGGGGCGAACACCGGGGAGCTGTTTTTT
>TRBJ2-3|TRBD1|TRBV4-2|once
CASSQDPGTGVTTDTQYF
TGTGCCAGCAGCCAAGATCCCGGGACAGGGGTTACCACAGATACGCAGTATTTT
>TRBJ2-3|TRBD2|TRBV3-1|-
CASSQQRDLPEDTQYF
TGTGCCAGCAGCCAACAGCGGGACCTACCGGAGGATACGCAGTATTTT
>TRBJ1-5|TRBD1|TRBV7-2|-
CASRLGGQGVRQPQHF
TGTGCCAGCAGACTAGGGGGCCAGGGGGTAAGACAGCCCCAGCATTTT
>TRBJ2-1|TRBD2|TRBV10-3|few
CAISTPTSGSANEQFF
TGTGCCATCAGCACCCCAACTAGCGGGAGTGCCAATGAGCAGTTCTTC
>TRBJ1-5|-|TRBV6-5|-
CASSYGGGNQPQHF
TGTGCCAGCAGTTACGGAGGCGGCAATCAGCCCCAGCATTTT
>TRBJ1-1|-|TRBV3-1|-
CASSLGYQGGTEAFF
TGTGCCAGCAGCCTAGGCTACCAGGGTGGGACTGAAGCTTTCTTT
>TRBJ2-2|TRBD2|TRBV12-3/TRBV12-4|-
CASSRTRPGELFF
TGTGCCAGCAGTCGGACTAGACCCGGGGAGCTGTTTTTT